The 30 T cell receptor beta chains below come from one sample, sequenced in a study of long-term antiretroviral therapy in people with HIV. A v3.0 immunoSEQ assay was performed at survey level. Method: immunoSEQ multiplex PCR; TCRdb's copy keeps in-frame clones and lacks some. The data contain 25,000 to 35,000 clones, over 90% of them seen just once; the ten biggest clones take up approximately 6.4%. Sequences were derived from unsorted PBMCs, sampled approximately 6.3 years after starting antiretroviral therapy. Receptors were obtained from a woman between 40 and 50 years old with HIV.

This CDR3 is CASSVAAGDTQYF. The CDR3 coding sequence is TGTGCCAGCAGCGTTGCAGCGGGTGATACGCAGTATTTT. This chain links TRBV9 with TRBJ2-3, with TRBD2 as a possible D gene (6 bases). The CDR3 length is 13 residues. Germline loops: CDR1 SGDLS, CDR2 YYNGEE. V shed 2 bases and J shed 6 bases, with 10 bases lying between them.

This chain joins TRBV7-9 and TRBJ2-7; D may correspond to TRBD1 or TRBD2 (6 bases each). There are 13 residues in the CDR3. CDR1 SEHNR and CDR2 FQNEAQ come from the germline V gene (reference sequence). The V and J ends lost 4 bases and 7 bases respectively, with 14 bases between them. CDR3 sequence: CASSYVEGGEQYF. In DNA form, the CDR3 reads TGTGCCAGCAGCTACGTAGAAGGGGGGGAGCAGTACTTC.

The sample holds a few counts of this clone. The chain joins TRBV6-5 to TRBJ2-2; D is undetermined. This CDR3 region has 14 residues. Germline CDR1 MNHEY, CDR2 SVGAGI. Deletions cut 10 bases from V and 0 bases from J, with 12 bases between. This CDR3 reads CATRWGTNTGELFF. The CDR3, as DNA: TGTGCCACCCGATGGGGTACGAACACCGGGGAGCTGTTTTTT.

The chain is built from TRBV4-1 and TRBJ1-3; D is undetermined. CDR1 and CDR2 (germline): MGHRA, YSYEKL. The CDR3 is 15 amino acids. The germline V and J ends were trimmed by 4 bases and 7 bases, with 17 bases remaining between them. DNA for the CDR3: TGCGCCAGCAGCCTACCAATCGGGTTTGGCAACACCATATATTTT. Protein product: CASSLPIGFGNTIYF.

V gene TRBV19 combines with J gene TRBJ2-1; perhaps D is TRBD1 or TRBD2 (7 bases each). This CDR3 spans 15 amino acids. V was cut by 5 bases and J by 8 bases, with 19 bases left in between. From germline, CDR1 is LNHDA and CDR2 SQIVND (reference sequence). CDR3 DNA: TGTGCCAGTAGTGGCAGGGGGGGGCCTGAAGATGAGCAGTTCTTC. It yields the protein CASSGRGGPEDEQFF.

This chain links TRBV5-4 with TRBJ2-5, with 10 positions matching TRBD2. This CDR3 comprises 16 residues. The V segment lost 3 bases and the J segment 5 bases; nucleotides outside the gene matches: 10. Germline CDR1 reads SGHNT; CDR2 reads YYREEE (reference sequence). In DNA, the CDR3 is TGTGCCAGCAGCTCTGGGACTAGCGCCGTCGGGGAGACCCAGTACTTC. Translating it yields CASSSGTSAVGETQYF. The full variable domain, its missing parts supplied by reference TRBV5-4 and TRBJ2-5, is ETGVTQSPTHLIKTRGQQVTLRCSSQSGHNTVSWYQQALGQGPQFIFQYYREEENGRGNFPPRFSGLQFPNYSSELNVNALELDDSALYLCASSSGTSAVGETQYFGPGTRLLVL.

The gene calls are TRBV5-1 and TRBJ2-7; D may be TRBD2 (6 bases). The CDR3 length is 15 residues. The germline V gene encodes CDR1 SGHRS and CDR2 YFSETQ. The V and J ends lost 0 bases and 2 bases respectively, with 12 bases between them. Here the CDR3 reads CASSLAAGPAYEQYF. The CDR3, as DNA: TGCGCCAGCAGCTTGGCCGCGGGACCAGCCTACGAGCAGTACTTC. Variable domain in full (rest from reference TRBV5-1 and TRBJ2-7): KAGVTQTPRYLIKTRGQQVTLSCSPISGHRSVSWYQQTPGQGLQFLFEYFSETQRNKGNFPGRFSGRQFSNSRSEMNVSTLELGDSALYLCASSLAAGPAYEQYFGPGTRLTVT.

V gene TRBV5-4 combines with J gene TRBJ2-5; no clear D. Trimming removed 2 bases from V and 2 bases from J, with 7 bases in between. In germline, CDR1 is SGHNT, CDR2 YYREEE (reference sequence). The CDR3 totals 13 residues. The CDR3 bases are TGTGCCAGCAGCTTTCTACCGCAAGAGACCCAGTACTTC. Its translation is CASSFLPQETQYF.

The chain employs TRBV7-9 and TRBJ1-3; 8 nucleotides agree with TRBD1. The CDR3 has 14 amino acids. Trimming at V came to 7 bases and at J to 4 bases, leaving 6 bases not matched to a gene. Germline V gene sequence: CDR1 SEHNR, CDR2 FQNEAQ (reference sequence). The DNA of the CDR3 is TGTGCCAGCACCACAGACAGGGGAGGAAACACCATATATTTT. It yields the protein CASTTDRGGNTIYF.

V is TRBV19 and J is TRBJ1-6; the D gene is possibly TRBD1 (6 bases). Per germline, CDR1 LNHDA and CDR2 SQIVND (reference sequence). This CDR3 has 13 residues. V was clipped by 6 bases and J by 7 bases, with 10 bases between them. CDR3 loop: CASRQGFNSPLHF. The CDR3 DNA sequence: TGTGCCAGTAGACAGGGTTTCAATTCACCCCTCCACTTT. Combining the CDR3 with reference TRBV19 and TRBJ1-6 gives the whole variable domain DGGITQSPKYLFRKEGQNVTLSCEQNLNHDAMYWYRQDPGQGLRLIYYSQIVNDFQKGDIAEGYSVSREKKESFPLTVTSAQKNPTAFYLCASRQGFNSPLHFGNGTRLTVT.

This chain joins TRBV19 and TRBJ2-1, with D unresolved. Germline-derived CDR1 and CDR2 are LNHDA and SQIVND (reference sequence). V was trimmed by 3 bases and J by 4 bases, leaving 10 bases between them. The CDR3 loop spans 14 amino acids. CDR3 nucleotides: TGTGCCAGTAGTATCGTAGGGCCTTACAATGAGCAGTTCTTC. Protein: CASSIVGPYNEQFF. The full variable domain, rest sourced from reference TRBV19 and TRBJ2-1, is DGGITQSPKYLFRKEGQNVTLSCEQNLNHDAMYWYRQDPGQGLRLIYYSQIVNDFQKGDIAEGYSVSREKKESFPLTVTSAQKNPTAFYLCASSIVGPYNEQFFGPGTRLTVL.

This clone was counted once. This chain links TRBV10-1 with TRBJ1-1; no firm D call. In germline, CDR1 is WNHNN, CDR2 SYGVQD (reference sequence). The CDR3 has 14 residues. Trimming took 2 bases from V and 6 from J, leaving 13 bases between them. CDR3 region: CASSERRTSAEAFF. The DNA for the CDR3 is TGCGCCAGCAGTGAGCGTAGGACCTCCGCTGAAGCTTTCTTT.

The CDR3 spells CASSLVEGRGYTF. The CDR3 nucleotides are TGTGCCAGCAGCTTAGTAGAGGGTAGAGGCTACACCTTC. The V gene is TRBV7-2, the J gene TRBJ1-2; D call uncertain. There are 13 residues in the CDR3. Germline V gives CDR1 SGHTA, CDR2 FQGNSA. Trimming cost V 1 base and J 8 bases, with 11 bases left between them.

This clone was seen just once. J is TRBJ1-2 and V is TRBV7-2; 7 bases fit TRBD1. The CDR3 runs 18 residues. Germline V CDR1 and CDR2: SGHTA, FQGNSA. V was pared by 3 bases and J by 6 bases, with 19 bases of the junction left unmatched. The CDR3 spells CASSFRGRTGRNKDGYTF. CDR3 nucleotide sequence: TGTGCCAGCAGCTTCCGAGGCCGGACAGGTCGAAATAAAGATGGCTACACCTTC.

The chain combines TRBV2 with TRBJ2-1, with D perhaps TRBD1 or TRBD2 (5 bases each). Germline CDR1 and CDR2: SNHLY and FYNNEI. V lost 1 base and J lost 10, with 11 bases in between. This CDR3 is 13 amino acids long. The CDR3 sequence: CASSEGVEGEQFF. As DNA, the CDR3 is TGTGCCAGCAGTGAAGGAGTTGAGGGGGAGCAGTTCTTC.

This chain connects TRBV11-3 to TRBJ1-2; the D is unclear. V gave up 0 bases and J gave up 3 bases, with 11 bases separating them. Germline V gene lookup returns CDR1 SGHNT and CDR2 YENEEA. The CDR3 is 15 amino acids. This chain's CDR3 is CASSLDISQHYGYTF. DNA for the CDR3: TGTGCCAGCAGCTTAGATATCTCGCAGCACTATGGCTACACCTTC.

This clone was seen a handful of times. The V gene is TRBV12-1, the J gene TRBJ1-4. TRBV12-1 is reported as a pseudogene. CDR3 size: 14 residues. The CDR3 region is CASSPRDPEEKLFF. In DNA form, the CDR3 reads TGTGCCAGCAGCCCGAGGGACCCAGAGGAAAAACTGTTTTTT.

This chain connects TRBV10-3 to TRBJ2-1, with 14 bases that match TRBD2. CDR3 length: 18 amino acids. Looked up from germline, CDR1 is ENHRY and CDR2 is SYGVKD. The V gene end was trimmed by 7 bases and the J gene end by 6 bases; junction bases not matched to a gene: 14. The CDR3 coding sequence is TGTGCCATCACCGACCGTGGGACTAGCGGGGGCCAAGGCAATGAGCAGTTCTTC. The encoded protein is CAITDRGTSGGQGNEQFF.

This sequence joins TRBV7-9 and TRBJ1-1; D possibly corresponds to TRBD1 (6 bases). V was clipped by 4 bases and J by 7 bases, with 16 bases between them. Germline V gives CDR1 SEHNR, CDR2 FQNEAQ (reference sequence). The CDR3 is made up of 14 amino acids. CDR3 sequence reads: CASSWTVGGFEAFF. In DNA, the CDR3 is TGTGCCAGCAGCTGGACCGTAGGGGGGTTTGAAGCTTTCTTT.

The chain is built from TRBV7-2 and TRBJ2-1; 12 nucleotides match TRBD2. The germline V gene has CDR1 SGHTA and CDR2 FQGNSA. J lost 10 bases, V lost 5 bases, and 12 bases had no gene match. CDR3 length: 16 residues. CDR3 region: CASSTTSGGFVKEQFF. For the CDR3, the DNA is TGTGCCAGCAGCACTACTAGCGGGGGGTTCGTCAAGGAGCAGTTCTTC.

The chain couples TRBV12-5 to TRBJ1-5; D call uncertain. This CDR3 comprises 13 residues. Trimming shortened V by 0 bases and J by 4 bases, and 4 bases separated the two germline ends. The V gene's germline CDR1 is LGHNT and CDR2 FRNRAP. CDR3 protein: CASGLVLNQPQHF. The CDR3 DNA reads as TGTGCTAGTGGTTTGGTTCTAAATCAGCCCCAGCATTTT.

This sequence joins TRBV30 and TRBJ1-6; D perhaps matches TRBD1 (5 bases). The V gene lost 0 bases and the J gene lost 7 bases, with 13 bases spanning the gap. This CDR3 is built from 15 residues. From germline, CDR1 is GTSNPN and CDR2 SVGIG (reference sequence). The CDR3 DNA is TGTGCCTGGAGTGTAGGGTCAGGGAACAATTCACCCCTCCACTTT. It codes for CAWSVGSGNNSPLHF.

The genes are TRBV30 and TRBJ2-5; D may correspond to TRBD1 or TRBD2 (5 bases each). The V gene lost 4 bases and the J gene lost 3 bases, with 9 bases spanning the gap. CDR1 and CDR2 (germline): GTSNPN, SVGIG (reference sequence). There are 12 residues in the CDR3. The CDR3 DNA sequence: TGTGCCTGGAACATGGGGGAAGAGACCCAGTACTTC. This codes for CAWNMGEETQYF.

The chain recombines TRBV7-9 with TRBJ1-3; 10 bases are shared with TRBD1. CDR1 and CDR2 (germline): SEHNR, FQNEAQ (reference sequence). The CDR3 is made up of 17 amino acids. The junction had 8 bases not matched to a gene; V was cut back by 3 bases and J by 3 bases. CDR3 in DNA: TGTGCCAGCAGCTTCGAGACAGGGGGCTCTGATGGAAACACCATATATTTT. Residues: CASSFETGGSDGNTIYF.

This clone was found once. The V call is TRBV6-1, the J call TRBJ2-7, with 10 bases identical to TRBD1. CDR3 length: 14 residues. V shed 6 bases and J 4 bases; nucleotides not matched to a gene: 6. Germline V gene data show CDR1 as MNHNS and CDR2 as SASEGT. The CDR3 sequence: CASRAGTGVYEQYF. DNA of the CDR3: TGTGCCAGCAGAGCCGGGACAGGGGTTTACGAGCAGTACTTC.

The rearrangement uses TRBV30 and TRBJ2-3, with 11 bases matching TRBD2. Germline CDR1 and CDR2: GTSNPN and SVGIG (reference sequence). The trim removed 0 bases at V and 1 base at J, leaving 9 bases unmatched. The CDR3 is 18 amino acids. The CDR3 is CAWSVPSGGISGTDTQYF. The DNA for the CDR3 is TGTGCCTGGAGTGTACCTAGCGGGGGGATCTCGGGCACAGATACGCAGTATTTT.

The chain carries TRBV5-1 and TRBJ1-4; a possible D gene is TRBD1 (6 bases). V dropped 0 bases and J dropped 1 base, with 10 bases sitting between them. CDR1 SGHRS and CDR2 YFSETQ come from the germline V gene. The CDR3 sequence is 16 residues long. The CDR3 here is CASSLAGGQTNEKLFF. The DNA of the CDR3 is TGCGCCAGCAGCTTGGCCGGGGGGCAAACTAATGAAAAACTGTTTTTT.

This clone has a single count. The CDR3 nucleotides read TGCGCCAGCAGCCAAGGGTCCGCAGCGGATGAAAAACTGTTTTTT. This translates into CASSQGSAADEKLFF. The V and J genes are TRBV4-3 and TRBJ1-4, with unresolved D. Germline lookup yields CDR1 LGHNA and CDR2 YSLEER. With 1 base removed from V and 6 bases from J, the gap between germline ends came to 12 bases. The CDR3 consists of 15 residues.

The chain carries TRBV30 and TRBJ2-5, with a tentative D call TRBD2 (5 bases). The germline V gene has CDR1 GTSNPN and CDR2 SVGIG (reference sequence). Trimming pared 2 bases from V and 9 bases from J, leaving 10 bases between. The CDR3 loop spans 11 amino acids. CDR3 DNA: TGTGCCTGGAGTCAGCCGAGGGCCCAGTACTTC. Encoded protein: CAWSQPRAQYF.

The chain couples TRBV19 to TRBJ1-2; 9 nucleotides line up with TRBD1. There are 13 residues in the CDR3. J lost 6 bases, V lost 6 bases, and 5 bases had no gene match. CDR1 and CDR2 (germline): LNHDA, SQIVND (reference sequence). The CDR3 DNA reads TGTGCCAGTAGGGACAGGGGAGGGCATGGCTACACCTTC. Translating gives CASRDRGGHGYTF.